This record covers a single TCR beta chain. Enrollment of patients from Seattle took place during active infection, with longitudinal follow-up. Under the authors' procedure: Reference gene primer amplification gave estimated nucleated cell counts. Some clones are missing from TCRdb's copy, which holds only in-frame ones; the method was immunoSEQ multiplex PCR. That table furnishes V, J and clone size, whereas the DNA furnished D and trimming. The sample contains 250,000 to 350,000 clones, about 88% of which appear only once. The germline gives CDR1 MDHEN, CDR2 SYDVKM. The V gene end was trimmed by 7 bases and the J gene end by 5 bases; junction bases not matched to a gene: 5. CDR3 length: 14 amino acids. The data belong to a study of blood T cell repertoires in COVID-19. Whole-study context: Acute-phase and convalescent COVID-19 samples originated in the United States, Italy and Spain. Sources were T cells, B-cell-depleted T cells, or PBMCs; the material itself was cDNA or gDNA.

Specimen: peripheral blood. The J gene is TRBJ1-6, the V gene TRBV28; 7 nucleotides align to TRBD1. The TCR sequence derives from a human donor with COVID-19, enrolled during active disease. The donor label of this sample is uncertain. The CDR3 sequence is CASTNGQDNSPLHF. In nucleotides, the CDR3 is TGTGCCAGCACCAATGGACAGGATAATTCACCCCTCCACTTT. The whole variable domain, remainder taken from reference TRBV28 and TRBJ1-6, is DVKVTQSSRYLVKRTGEKVFLECVQDMDHENMFWYRQDPGLGLRLIYFSYDVKMKEKGDIPEGYSVSREKKERFSLILESASTNQTSMYLCASTNGQDNSPLHFGNGTRLTVT.